The 22 T cell receptor beta chains reported below all come from one sample, sequenced in a study of siplizumab effects on memory and regulatory T cells. Assay: immunoSEQ multiplex PCR; the TCRdb copy retains only in-frame clones and omits some. The data hold roughly 56,000 clones, with more than 80% observed a single time. The material sequenced was CD8+ T cells sorted from blood. The receptors come from a human donor in good health.

CDR3 bases: TGTGCCAGCAGTTCATCGGAGGAATTCTACGAGCAGTACTTC. Translated, it gives CASSSSEEFYEQYF. J is TRBJ2-7 and V is TRBV6-5; TRBD2 is a possible D gene (5 bases). The germline V gene has CDR1 MNHEY and CDR2 SVGAGI. V was trimmed by 4 bases and J by 3 bases, leaving 13 bases between them. The CDR3 loop spans 14 amino acids.

The V and J genes are TRBV12-5 and TRBJ2-6, with 7 bases identical to TRBD1. CDR3 length: 16 residues. The trim removed 2 bases at V and 2 bases at J, leaving 3 bases unmatched. Germline V gives CDR1 LGHNT, CDR2 FRNRAP. CDR3 residues: CASGLRQGPGANVLTF. CDR3 sequence (DNA): TGTGCTAGTGGTTTGCGACAGGGACCTGGGGCCAACGTCCTGACTTTC.

This chain uses TRBV9 with TRBJ1-1, with D possibly matching TRBD1 (5 bases). This CDR3 has 15 amino acids. Germline lookup yields CDR1 SGDLS and CDR2 YYNGEE. Trimming cost V 3 bases and J 0 bases, with 12 bases left between them. CDR3 sequence: CASSGTGTVNTEAFF. The CDR3 DNA is TGTGCCAGCAGCGGAACCGGGACGGTGAACACTGAAGCTTTCTTT.

This clone was observed once. The gene calls are TRBV19 and TRBJ1-1; no reliable D call. The CDR3 has 15 residues. V lost 3 bases, J lost 1 base, and 12 bases lay in between. Germline CDR1 and CDR2: LNHDA and SQIVND (reference sequence). The CDR3 here is CASSISTTGNTEAFF. As DNA, the CDR3 is TGTGCCAGTAGTATTAGTACGACCGGGAACACTGAAGCTTTCTTT.

The J gene is TRBJ1-1, the V gene TRBV27, with 7 positions matching TRBD1. V lost 6 bases, J lost 6 bases, and 25 bases stayed unmatched. From germline, CDR1 is MNHEY and CDR2 SMNVEV (reference sequence). CDR3 length: 19 amino acids. CDR3 nucleotides: TGTGCCAGCAGCGACTTATTGGGGGCGACAGGGCGGGTTCGCGCTGAAGCTTTCTTT. The encoded protein is CASSDLLGATGRVRAEAFF.

The DNA for the CDR3 is TGTGCCAGCAGGGGGGGGACTAGCGGGAGTTATACGCAGTATTTT. This codes for CASRGGTSGSYTQYF. The chain links TRBV28 to TRBJ2-3, with 14 bases that match TRBD2. V lost 6 bases and J lost 7; bases outside the gene matches: 6. The germline CDR1 and CDR2 sequences are MDHEN and SYDVKM. The CDR3 runs to 15 residues.

The chain recombines TRBV23-1 with TRBJ2-6, with D perhaps TRBD1 or TRBD2 (6 bases each). TRBV23-1 is flagged as an ORF with uncertain function. This CDR3 contains 18 residues. Trimming removed 1 base from V and 0 bases from J, with 13 bases in between. The CDR3 region is CASSQLDGGSSGANVLTF. The CDR3 DNA reads TGCGCCAGCAGTCAATTGGACGGGGGCTCCTCTGGGGCCAACGTCCTGACTTTC.

The chain links TRBV6-5 to TRBJ2-7; 9 bases fit TRBD1. Trimming took 6 bases from V and 4 from J; bases not matched to a gene: 7. Per germline, CDR1 MNHEY and CDR2 SVGAGI. The CDR3 is made up of 14 amino acids. The CDR3 region has the DNA TGTGCCAGCAGGTCCGGGACAGGGTGGTACGAGCAGTACTTC. Protein: CASRSGTGWYEQYF.

The chain couples TRBV27 to TRBJ2-2; possibly TRBD1 or TRBD2 for D (5 bases each). The germline V and J ends were trimmed by 1 base and 4 bases, with 7 bases remaining between them. Germline CDR1 and CDR2: MNHEY and SMNVEV (reference sequence). This CDR3 is built from 14 residues. CDR3 nucleotides: TGTGCCAGCAGTTTATATGGGGGCACCGGGGAGCTGTTTTTT. It specifies CASSLYGGTGELFF.

J is TRBJ1-2 and V is TRBV27; 10 bases match TRBD1. With 4 bases clipped from V and 4 bases from J, the junction kept 6 bases outside the gene matches. Germline V lookup: CDR1 MNHEY, CDR2 SMNVEV (reference sequence). The CDR3 runs 15 residues. CDR3 residues: CASSSLRTGGYGYTF. Written as DNA, the CDR3 is TGTGCCAGCAGTTCCCTGCGGACAGGGGGCTATGGCTACACCTTC.

This chain links TRBV9 with TRBJ2-1, with D perhaps matching TRBD1 or TRBD2 (5 bases each). V was shortened by 1 base and J by 9 bases, with 11 bases between the two germline ends. The CDR3 loop spans 13 amino acids. Per germline, CDR1 SGDLS and CDR2 YYNGEE. The CDR3 sequence: CASSVYVGREQFF. CDR3 bases: TGTGCCAGCAGCGTATACGTGGGACGTGAGCAGTTCTTC. Based on the CDR3 plus reference TRBV9 and TRBJ2-1, the full variable domain is DSGVTQTPKHLITATGQRVTLRCSPRSGDLSVYWYQQSLDQGLQFLIQYYNGEERAKGNILERFSAQQFPDLHSELNLSSLELGDSALYFCASSVYVGREQFFGPGTRLTVL.

The chain uses TRBV21-1 and TRBJ1-5. TRBV21-1 is recorded as a pseudogene. CDR3 size: 12 residues. CDR3 sequence (DNA): TGTGCCAGCACCTCTTTGGACCAGCCCCAGCATTTT. As protein: CASTSLDQPQHF.

Only one count was recorded for this clone. The CDR3 here is CASSVGVDGANVLTF. In DNA form, the CDR3 reads TGTGCCAGCAGTGTAGGGGTGGATGGGGCCAACGTCCTGACTTTC. The chain joins TRBV2 to TRBJ2-6; tentative D call: TRBD1 (5 bases). V was pared by 4 bases and J by 3 bases, with 10 bases between. Germline V gene lookup returns CDR1 SNHLY and CDR2 FYNNEI. This CDR3 is built from 15 residues. The whole variable domain, filled in from reference TRBV2 and TRBJ2-6, reads EPEVTQTPSHQVTQMGQEVILRCVPISNHLYFYWYRQILGQKVEFLVSFYNNEISEKSEIFDDQFSVERPDGSNFTLKIRSTKLEDSAMYFCASSVGVDGANVLTFGAGSRLTVL.

This CDR3 reads CASRRTGLGYEQYF. The CDR3 nucleotides are TGTGCCAGCCGTCGGACAGGGCTCGGCTACGAGCAGTACTTC. The chain joins TRBV28 to TRBJ2-7; TRBD1 aligns across 8 bases. Germline V gene sequence: CDR1 MDHEN, CDR2 SYDVKM. Trimming took 8 bases from V and 3 from J; bases not matched to a gene: 9. The CDR3 length is 14 residues.

This clone was observed once. The chain is built from TRBV6-6 and TRBJ2-7; 9 nucleotides align to TRBD1. The germline gives CDR1 MNHNY, CDR2 SVGAGI (reference sequence). Trimming took 7 bases from V and 2 from J; bases not matched to a gene: 9. The length of the CDR3 is 15 residues. CDR3 coding DNA: TGTGCCAGCACCCCCAGTAGGGACAGGGCCTACGAGCAGTACTTC. Encoded protein: CASTPSRDRAYEQYF.

V and J are TRBV15 and TRBJ1-5; D remains unclear. Per germline, CDR1 LNHNV and CDR2 YYDKDF (reference sequence). This CDR3 contains 15 residues. Trimming left V 0 bases short and J 2 bases short, with 8 bases between. The chain's CDR3 is CATSRDTGGNQPQHF. The CDR3 region has the DNA TGTGCCACCAGCAGAGATACCGGGGGCAATCAGCCCCAGCATTTT.

This chain connects TRBV6-1 to TRBJ2-1; D perhaps matches TRBD2 (5 bases). The CDR3 is 14 residues long. In germline, CDR1 is MNHNS, CDR2 SASEGT. V was shortened by 8 bases and J by 6 bases, with 17 bases between the two germline ends. The CDR3 nucleotides are TGTGCCAGCTCGGGGTTAGGTCCGTCCAATGAGCAGTTCTTC. It specifies CASSGLGPSNEQFF.

V gene TRBV2 combines with J gene TRBJ1-2; TRBD1 aligns across 12 bases. This CDR3 comprises 13 residues. The trim removed 10 bases at V and 4 bases at J, leaving 4 bases unmatched. Germline V gives CDR1 SNHLY, CDR2 FYNNEI. This CDR3 reads CATGTGGIYGYTF. Here the CDR3 DNA reads TGTGCCACCGGGACAGGGGGCATCTATGGCTACACCTTC.

The rearrangement links TRBV11-2 to TRBJ2-5; 7 bases line up with TRBD2. The DNA end lines up better with TRBJ2-7; the J call may be wrong. Looked up from germline, CDR1 is SGHAT and CDR2 is FQNNGV. The CDR3 consists of 12 residues. This CDR3 reads CASSVGGNEQYF. The CDR3 bases are TGTGCCAGCAGCGTGGGGGGGAACGAGCAGTACTTC.

V and J are TRBV5-8 and TRBJ2-7; D might be TRBD2 (6 bases). The CDR3 has 15 amino acids. The V end was cut by 7 bases, the J end by 4 bases, with 21 bases between. Germline V gene lookup returns CDR1 SGHTS and CDR2 YDEGEE. CDR3 in DNA: TGTGCCAGCCACTTCGGAACGGGCGGGGCTTACGAGCAGTACTTC. This sequence encodes CASHFGTGGAYEQYF.

This chain uses TRBV7-9 with TRBJ2-1, with TRBD1 identical over 7 bases. There are 14 residues in the CDR3. Germline V gene lookup returns CDR1 SEHNR and CDR2 FQNEAQ (reference sequence). V lost 5 bases and J lost 7; bases outside the gene matches: 8. The CDR3 spells CASSRLTGWNEQFF. In nucleotides, the CDR3 is TGTGCCAGCAGCCGTCTGACAGGGTGGAATGAGCAGTTCTTC.

This chain joins TRBV4-1 and TRBJ2-1, with 9 bases that match TRBD2. This CDR3 spans 16 amino acids. Germline CDR1 is MGHRA and CDR2 is YSYEKL. The junction had 7 bases not matched to a gene; V was cut back by 4 bases and J by 3 bases. The CDR3 loop is CASSRGDSGSYNEQFF. CDR3 sequence (DNA): TGCGCCAGCAGCCGAGGTGATAGCGGGAGCTACAATGAGCAGTTCTTC.